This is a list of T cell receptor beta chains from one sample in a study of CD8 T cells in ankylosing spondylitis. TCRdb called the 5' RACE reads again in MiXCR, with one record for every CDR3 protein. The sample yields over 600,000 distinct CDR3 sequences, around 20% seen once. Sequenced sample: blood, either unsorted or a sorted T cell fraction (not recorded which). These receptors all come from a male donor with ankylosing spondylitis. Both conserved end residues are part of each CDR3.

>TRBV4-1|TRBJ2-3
CASSQGASGGAIDTQYF
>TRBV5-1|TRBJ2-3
CASSRTATHTQYF
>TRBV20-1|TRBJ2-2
CSAGRLAGGSNGELFF
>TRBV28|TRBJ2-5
CASNPGSQETQYF
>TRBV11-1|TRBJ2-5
CASSLYSGSHQYQETQYF
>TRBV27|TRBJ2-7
CASSSSLIAGGLYEQYF
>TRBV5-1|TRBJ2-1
CASSWTSGHEQFF
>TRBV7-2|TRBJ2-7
CASSFVLAGGSEQYF
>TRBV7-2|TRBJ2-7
CASSRSVSYEQYF
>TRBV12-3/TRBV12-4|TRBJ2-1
CASSSTSGRTYNEQFF
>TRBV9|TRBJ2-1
CASSTQTSGIYNEQFF
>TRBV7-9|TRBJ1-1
CASSLAGGETEAFF
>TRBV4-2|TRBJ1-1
CASSRNLNLNTEAFF
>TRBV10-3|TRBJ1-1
CAISPRSTGTGNTEAFF
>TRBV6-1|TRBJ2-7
CASSLGRITYEQYF
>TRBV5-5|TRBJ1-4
CASSFGPGLNEKLFF
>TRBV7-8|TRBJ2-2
CASSRGLVHNTGELFF
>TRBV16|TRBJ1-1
CASSHMQVVNTEAFF
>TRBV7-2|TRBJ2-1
CASSLLAGGNNEQFF
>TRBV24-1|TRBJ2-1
CATSTSGAYNEQFF
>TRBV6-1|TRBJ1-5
CASSAGQGVTINQPQHF
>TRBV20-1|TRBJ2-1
CSATPRGDYNEQFF
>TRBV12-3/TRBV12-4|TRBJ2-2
CARSLAFGGGMAGELFF
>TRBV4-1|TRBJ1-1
CASSQAPLRTEAFF
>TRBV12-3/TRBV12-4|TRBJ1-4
CASSPTGPEKLFF
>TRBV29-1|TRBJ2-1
CSVEGLERSEQFF
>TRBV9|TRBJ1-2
CASSETRDRGIYGYTF
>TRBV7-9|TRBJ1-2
CASSLSQVGYGYTF
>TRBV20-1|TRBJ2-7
CSASISLRDEQYF
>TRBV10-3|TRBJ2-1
CAISDGGKGVEQFF
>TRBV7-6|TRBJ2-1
CASSPNLIAWTSEQFF
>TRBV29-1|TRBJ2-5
CSVELYFQETQYF
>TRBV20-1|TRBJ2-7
CSARMGQGSYEQYF
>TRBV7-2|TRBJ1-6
CAGSPPGSYNSPLHF
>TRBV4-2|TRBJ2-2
CASSQVLAGVTGELFF
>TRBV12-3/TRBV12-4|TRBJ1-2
CASSFRDYGYTF
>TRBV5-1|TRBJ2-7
CASSLVGSGPYEQYF
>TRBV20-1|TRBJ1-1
CSAGGQYTEAFF
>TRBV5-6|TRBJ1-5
CASSLAGNTAQHF
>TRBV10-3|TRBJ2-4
CAISDDGRDLAKNIQYF
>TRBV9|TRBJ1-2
CASSVGTGPSYGYTF
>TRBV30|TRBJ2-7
CAWSEGHYYEQYF
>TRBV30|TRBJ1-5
CAWSSSQDDQPQHF
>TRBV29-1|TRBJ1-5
CSVWDGTGPQHF
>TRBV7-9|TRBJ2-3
CASSRSLTGDTQYF
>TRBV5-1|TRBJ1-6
CASSLGWTGDNSPLHF
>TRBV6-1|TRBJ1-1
CASRERENTEAFF
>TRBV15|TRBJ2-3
CATSKKSGTGGTDTQYF
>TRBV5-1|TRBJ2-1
CASSTGTSSDEQFF
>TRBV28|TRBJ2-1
CASSLGLAGGAEQFF
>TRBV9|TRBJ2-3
CASSVGDRGYTDTQYF
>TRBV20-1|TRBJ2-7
CSARDAYEQYF
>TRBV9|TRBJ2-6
CASSASGSGANVLTF
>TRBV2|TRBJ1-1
CASSEARAGYAEAFF